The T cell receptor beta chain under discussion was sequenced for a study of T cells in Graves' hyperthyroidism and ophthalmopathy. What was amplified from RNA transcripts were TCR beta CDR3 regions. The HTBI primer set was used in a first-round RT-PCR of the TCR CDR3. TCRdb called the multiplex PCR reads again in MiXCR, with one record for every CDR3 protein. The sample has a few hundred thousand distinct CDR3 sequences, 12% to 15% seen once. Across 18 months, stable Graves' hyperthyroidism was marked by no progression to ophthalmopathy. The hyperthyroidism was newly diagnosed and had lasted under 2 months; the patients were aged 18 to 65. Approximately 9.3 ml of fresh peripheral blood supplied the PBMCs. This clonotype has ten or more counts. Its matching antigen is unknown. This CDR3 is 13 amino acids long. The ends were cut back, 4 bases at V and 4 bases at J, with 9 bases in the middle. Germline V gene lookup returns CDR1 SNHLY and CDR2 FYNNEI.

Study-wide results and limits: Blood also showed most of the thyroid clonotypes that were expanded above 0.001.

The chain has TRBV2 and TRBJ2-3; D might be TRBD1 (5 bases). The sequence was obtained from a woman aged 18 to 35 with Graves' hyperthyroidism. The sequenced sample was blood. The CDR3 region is CASSVQGPDTQYF. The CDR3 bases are TGTGCCAGCAGTGTCCAGGGCCCAGATACGCAGTATTTT.